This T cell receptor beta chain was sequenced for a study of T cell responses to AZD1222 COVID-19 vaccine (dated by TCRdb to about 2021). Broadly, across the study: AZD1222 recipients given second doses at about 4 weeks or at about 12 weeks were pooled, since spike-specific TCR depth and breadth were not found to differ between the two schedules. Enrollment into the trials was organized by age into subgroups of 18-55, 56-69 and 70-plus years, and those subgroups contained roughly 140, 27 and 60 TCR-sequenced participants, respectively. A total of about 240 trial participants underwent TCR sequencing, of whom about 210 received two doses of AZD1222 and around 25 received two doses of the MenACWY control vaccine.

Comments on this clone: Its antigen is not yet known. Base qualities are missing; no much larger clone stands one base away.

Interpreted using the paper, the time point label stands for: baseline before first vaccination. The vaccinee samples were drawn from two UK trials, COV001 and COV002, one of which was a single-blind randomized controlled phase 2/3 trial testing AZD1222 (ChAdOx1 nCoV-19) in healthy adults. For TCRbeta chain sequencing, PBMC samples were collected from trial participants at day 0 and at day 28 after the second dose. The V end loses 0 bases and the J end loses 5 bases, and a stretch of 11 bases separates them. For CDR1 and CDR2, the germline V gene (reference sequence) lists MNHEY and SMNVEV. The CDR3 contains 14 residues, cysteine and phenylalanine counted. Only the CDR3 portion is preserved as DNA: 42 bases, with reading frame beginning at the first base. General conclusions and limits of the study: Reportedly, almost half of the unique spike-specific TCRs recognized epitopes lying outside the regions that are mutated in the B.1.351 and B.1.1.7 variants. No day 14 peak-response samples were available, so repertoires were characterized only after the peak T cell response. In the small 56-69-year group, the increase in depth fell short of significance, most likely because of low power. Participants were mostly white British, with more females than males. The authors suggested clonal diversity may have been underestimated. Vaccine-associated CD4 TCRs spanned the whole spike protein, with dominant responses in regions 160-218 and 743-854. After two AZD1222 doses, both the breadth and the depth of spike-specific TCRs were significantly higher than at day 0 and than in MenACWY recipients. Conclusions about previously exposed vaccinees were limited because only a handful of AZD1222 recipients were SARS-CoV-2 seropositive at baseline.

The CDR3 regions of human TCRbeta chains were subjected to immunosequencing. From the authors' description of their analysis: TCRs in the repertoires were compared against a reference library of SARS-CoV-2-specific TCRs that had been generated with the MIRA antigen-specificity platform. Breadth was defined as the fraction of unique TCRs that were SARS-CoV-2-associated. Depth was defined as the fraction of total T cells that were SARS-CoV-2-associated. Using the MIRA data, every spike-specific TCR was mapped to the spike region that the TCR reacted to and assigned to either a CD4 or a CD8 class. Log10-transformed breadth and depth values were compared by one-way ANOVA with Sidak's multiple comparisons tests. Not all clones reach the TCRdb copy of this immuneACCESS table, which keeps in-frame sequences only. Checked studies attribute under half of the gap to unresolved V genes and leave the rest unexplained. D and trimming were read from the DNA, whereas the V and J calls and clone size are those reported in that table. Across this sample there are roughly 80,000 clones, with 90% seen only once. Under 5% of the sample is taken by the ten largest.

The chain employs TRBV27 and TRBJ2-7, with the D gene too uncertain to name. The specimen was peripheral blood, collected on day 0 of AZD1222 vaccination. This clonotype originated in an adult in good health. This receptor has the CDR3 CASSLSGRNHEQYF. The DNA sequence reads TGTGCCAGCAGTTTATCAGGCAGGAACCACGAGCAGTACTTC.